This T cell receptor beta chain was identified during a study of T cells after yellow fever vaccination. At the level of the study: Any fraction with a low cell number was prepared using SMART-Seq v4 Ultra Low Input. Study observations and caveats: It was a weaker secondary response, yet one that peaked faster, at day 5 versus 15. Post-booster samples contained most primary-vaccination clones (roughly 96% CD4, around 89% CD8). A minor fraction of clonotypes spanned both CD4 and CD8 compartments.

Using its own MiXCR run on the 5' RACE reads, TCRdb lists one record per CDR3 protein. This sample has approximately 300,000 distinct CDR3 sequences, with around 10% found just once. The germline CDR1 and CDR2 sequences are ENHRY and SYGVKD. The CDR3 length is 13 residues. Between the trimmed V and J ends, which lost 0 bases and 6 bases, there was a span of 9 bases. This clonotype was seen ten or more times. The antigen remains undetermined. The receptor was derived from a man aged 18 to 30 who received the YFV17D yellow fever vaccine. Sequenced here: CD4+ T cells sorted from PBMCs, sampled 45 days after the yellow fever booster vaccination. This sequence joins TRBV10-3 and TRBJ2-7; D is ambiguous. The CDR3 is CAISESGKGEQYV. CDR3 DNA sequence: TGTGCCATCAGTGAGTCGGGCAAGGGCGAGCAGTACGTC.